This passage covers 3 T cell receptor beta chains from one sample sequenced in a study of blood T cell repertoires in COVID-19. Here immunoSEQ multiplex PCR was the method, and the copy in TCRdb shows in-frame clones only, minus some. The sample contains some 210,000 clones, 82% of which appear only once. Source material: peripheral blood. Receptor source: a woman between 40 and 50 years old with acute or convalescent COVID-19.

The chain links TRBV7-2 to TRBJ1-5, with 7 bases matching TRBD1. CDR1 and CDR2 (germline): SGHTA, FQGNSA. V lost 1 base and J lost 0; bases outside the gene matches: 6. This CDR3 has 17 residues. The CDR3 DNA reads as TGTGCCAGCAGCTTAGGACGGGGACAGTCTAGCAATCAGCCCCAGCATTTT. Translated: CASSLGRGQSSNQPQHF.

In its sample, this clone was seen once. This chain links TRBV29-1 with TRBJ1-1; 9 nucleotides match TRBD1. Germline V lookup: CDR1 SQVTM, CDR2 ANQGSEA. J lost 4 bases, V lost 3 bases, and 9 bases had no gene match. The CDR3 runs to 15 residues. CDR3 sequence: CSVDGTPTGGTEAFF. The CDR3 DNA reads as TGCAGCGTTGATGGAACCCCGACAGGGGGCACTGAAGCTTTCTTT.

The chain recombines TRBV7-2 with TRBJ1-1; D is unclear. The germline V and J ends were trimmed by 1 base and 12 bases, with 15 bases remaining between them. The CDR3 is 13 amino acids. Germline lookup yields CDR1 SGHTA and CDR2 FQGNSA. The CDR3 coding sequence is TGTGCCAGCAGCTTAGGCGGGGATCGACCACCTTTCTTT. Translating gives CASSLGGDRPPFF. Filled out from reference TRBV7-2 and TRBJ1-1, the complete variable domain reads GAGVSQSPSNKVTEKGKDVELRCDPISGHTALYWYRQSLGQGLEFLIYFQGNSAPDKSGLPSDRFSAERTGGSVSTLTIQRTQQEDSAVYLCASSLGGDRPPFFGQGTRLTVV.